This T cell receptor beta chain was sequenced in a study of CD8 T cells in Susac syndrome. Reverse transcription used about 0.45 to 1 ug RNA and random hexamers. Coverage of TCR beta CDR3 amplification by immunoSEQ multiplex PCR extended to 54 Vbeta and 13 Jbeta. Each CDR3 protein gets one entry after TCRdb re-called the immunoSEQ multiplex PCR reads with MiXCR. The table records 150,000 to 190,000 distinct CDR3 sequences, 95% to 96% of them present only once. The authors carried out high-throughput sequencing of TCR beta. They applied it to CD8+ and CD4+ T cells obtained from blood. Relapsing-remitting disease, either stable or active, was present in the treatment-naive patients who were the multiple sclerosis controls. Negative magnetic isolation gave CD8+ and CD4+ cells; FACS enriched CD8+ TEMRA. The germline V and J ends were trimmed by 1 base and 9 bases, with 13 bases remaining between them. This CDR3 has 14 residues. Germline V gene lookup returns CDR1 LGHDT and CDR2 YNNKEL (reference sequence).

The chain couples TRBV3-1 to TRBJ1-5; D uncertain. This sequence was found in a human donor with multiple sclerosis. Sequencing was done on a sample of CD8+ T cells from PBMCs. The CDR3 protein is CASSQALGSGPQHF. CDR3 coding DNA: TGTGCCAGCAGCCAAGCCCTGGGTAGTGGGCCCCAGCATTTT. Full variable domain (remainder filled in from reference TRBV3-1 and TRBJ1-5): DTAVSQTPKYLVTQMGNDKSIKCEQNLGHDTMYWYKQDSKKFLKIMFSYNNKELIINETVPNRFSPKSPDKAHLNLHINSLELGDSAVYFCASSQALGSGPQHFGDGTRLSIL.